This T cell receptor (beta chain) was documented in a study of T cell repertoires in cytomegalovirus infection. TCRdb redid the calling of the reads with MiXCR, one entry per CDR3 protein. Here the sample spans around 900,000 distinct CDR3 sequences, roughly 31% being singletons. Many counts were recorded for this clonotype. Antigen unknown. This receptor was taken from a human donor in good health (CMV status not recorded). Some clones in this sample may be carry-over from other donors' samples. This specimen was cultured CD8+ T cells from PBMCs, taken from culture after CMV antigen stimulation.

The CDR3 region has the DNA TGTGCCAGCAGCCACCTGGGTGCTAGCGGGGGACCCTACGAGCAGTACTTC. It specifies CASSHLGASGGPYEQYF. The V call is TRBV7-8, the J call TRBJ2-7; 10 bases match TRBD2. The V gene end was trimmed by 5 bases and the J gene end by 2 bases; junction bases not matched to a gene: 12. Germline-derived CDR1 and CDR2 are SGHVS and FQNEAQ. This CDR3 has 17 amino acids.